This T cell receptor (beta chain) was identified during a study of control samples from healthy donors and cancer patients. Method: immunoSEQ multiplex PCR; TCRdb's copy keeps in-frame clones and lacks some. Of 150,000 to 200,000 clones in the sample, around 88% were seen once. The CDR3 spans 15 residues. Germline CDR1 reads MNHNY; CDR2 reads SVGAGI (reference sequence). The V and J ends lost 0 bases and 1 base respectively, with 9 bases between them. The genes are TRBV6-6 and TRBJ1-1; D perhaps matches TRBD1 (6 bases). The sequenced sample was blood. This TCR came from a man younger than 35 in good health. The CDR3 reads CASSYSSGQNTEAFF. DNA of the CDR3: TGTGCCAGCAGTTACTCGTCGGGACAGAACACTGAAGCTTTCTTT.